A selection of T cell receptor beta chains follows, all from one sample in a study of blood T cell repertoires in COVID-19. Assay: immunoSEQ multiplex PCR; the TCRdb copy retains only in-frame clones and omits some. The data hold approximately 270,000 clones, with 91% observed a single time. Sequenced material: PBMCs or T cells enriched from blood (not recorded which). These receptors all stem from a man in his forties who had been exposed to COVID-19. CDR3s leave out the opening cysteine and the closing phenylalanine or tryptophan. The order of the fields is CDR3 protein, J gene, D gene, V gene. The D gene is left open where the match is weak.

ASSPPAGPDTQY	TRBJ2-3	-	TRBV18
ASSLLRNTEAF	TRBJ1-1	-	TRBV11-3
ASSLEPPGWRETQY	TRBJ2-5	-	TRBV11-2
ASSFLAGGPRAGELF	TRBJ2-2	TRBD2	TRBV28
ASSVEGLNYEQY	TRBJ2-7	-	TRBV9
ASSLVWSGLAGRNEQF	TRBJ2-1	TRBD2	TRBV7-2
ASSLRTGNTGELF	TRBJ2-2	TRBD1	TRBV9
ATSRVGTGGGNIQY	TRBJ2-4	TRBD1	TRBV15
ASSYYEVTEAF	TRBJ1-1	-	TRBV6-2/TRBV6-3
ASSDRVRTGELF	TRBJ2-2	TRBD1	TRBV19
ASSPDPQGLYGYT	TRBJ1-2	-	TRBV9
ASSIGTDYGYT	TRBJ1-2	-	TRBV19
ASRKESSYEQY	TRBJ2-7	-	TRBV5-1
ASSLAVQGFQYGYT	TRBJ1-2	-	TRBV7-6
ASRKSGGNTGELF	TRBJ2-2	TRBD2	TRBV27
ASSLGSSAGASDTQY	TRBJ2-3	TRBD2	TRBV5-1
ASSPGAQTEAF	TRBJ1-1	-	TRBV4-1
ASSTGNYGYT	TRBJ1-2	-	TRBV6-5
ASSNSGYEQY	TRBJ2-7	-	TRBV25-1
ASSLLAVNEKLF	TRBJ1-4	-	TRBV7-9
ASSPGLANSYEQY	TRBJ2-7	TRBD2	TRBV7-2
ASSPTGAGANVLT	TRBJ2-6	-	TRBV27